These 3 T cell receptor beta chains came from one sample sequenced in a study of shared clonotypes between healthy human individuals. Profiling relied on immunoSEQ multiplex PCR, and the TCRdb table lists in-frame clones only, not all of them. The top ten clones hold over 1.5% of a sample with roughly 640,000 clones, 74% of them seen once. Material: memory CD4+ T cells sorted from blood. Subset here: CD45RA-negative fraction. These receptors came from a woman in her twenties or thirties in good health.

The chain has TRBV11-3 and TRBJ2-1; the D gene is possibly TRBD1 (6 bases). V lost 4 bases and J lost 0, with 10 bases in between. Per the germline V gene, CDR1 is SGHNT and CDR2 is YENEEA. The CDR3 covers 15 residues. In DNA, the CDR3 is TGTGCCAGCAGCTCACAGGGTAGCTCCTACAATGAGCAGTTCTTC. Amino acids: CASSSQGSSYNEQFF.

As DNA, the CDR3 is TGTGCCATCAGTTCGGGGGGAGGGTCAAATACGCAGTATTTT. Translated, it gives CAISSGGGSNTQYF. The rearrangement links TRBV10-3 to TRBJ2-3; TRBD2 matches 7 bases. Per the germline V gene, CDR1 is ENHRY and CDR2 is SYGVKD. The CDR3 extends over 14 amino acids. V trimming: 5 bases; J trimming: 7 bases; junction bases outside the gene matches: 9.

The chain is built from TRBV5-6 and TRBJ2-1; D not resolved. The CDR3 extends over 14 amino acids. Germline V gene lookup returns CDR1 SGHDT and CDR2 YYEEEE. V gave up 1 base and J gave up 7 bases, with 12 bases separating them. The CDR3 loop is CASSLLDSPNEQFF. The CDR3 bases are TGTGCCAGCAGCTTGTTAGACTCCCCTAATGAGCAGTTCTTC.